The clone carrying this T cell receptor beta chain has only a few counts. Via MiXCR, TCRdb re-called the RT-PCR reads, giving one row per CDR3 protein. The sample lists hundreds of thousands of distinct CDR3 sequences; more than 15% were seen once. Germline lookup yields CDR1 MNHEY and CDR2 SMNVEV (reference sequence). The CDR3 is 15 residues long. V lost 4 bases to trimming and J lost 4 bases; unmatched junction nucleotides: 10. The entry originates in a study of patients and donors after allogeneic stem cell transplantation. This TCR was sampled from a human donor who was either an allogeneic HSCT recipient or a stem cell or donor lymphocyte infusion donor (not recorded which). It is not recorded whose cells these are; they may come from a transplant donor. The material sequenced was blood, either unsorted or a sorted T cell fraction (not recorded which). J is TRBJ2-7 and V is TRBV27; 7 bases match TRBD1. The DNA for the CDR3 is TGTGCCAGCAGTTCCCACATACAGGGGTGGTACGAGCAGTACTTC. Translated: CASSSHIQGWYEQYF.